This passage covers 29 T cell receptor beta chains from one sample sequenced in a study of shared clonotypes between healthy human individuals. Only in-frame clones appear in the TCRdb table, and some are missing; sequencing was by immunoSEQ multiplex PCR. The sample holds roughly 2,300,000 clones, around 93% seen once. Sequencing was performed on naive CD4+ T cells from PBMCs. Documented subset: CD45RA+ positively selected. Receptors originate from a man aged 18 to 30 in good health. Some clones in this sample may be carry-over from other donors' samples.

The V and J genes are TRBV15 and TRBJ1-1, with unresolved D. The CDR3 runs to 14 residues. The ends were cut back, 0 bases at V and 5 bases at J, with 10 bases in the middle. Germline V lookup: CDR1 LNHNV, CDR2 YYDKDF (reference sequence). The CDR3: CATSRDLGRTEAFF. CDR3 in DNA: TGTGCCACCAGCAGAGATTTAGGGCGGACTGAAGCTTTCTTT.

V and J are TRBV21-1 and TRBJ1-3; TRBD1 was called by the table and not checked on the DNA. TRBV21-1 is assigned pseudogene status. The CDR3 is 18 amino acids. CDR3 protein: CASSKGSGQGVAGNTIYF. The CDR3 region has the DNA TGTGCCAGCAGCAAAGGGAGCGGACAGGGGGTTGCTGGAAACACCATATATTTT.

This clone has only one observation. The rearrangement links TRBV2 to TRBJ1-3, with D perhaps matching TRBD1 (5 bases). CDR3 length: 13 amino acids. Germline CDR1 is SNHLY and CDR2 is FYNNEI. V was trimmed by 7 bases and J by 3 bases, leaving 10 bases between them. CDR3 residues: CASTGQLGNTIYF. In DNA, the CDR3 is TGTGCCAGCACCGGACAACTTGGAAACACCATATATTTT.

V usage is TRBV28 and J usage is TRBJ1-2, with a tentative D call TRBD1 (5 bases). V was shortened by 1 base and J by 8 bases, with 20 bases between the two germline ends. The CDR3 has 16 amino acids. The germline gives CDR1 MDHEN, CDR2 SYDVKM. The CDR3 sequence is CASSLYAGPALGGYTF. The DNA of the CDR3 is TGTGCCAGCAGTTTATATGCGGGACCAGCCCTCGGGGGCTACACCTTC.

V usage is TRBV19 and J usage is TRBJ1-2; a weak D match, TRBD1 (5 bases). Per germline, CDR1 LNHDA and CDR2 SQIVND (reference sequence). Trimming left V 5 bases short and J 7 bases short, with 20 bases between. The CDR3 is 15 amino acids. The CDR3 protein is CASSWWGEDFAGYTF. CDR3 DNA: TGTGCCAGTAGTTGGTGGGGGGAGGATTTTGCTGGCTACACCTTC.

The chain joins TRBV4-2 to TRBJ2-1; D call uncertain. Trimming removed 4 bases at V and 6 bases at J, with 16 bases between. Germline V lookup: CDR1 LGHNA, CDR2 YNFKEQ. The CDR3 contains 15 residues. CDR3 in DNA: TGTGCCAGCAGCCTCGGCGGCCCCCGCCGCAATGAGCAGTTCTTC. Protein sequence: CASSLGGPRRNEQFF.

This clone was observed a single time. The chain recombines TRBV30 with TRBJ1-1, with a weak D call TRBD1 (5 bases). Germline values: CDR1 GTSNPN, CDR2 SVGIG (reference sequence). V was pared by 3 bases and J by 7 bases, with 21 bases between. The length of the CDR3 is 15 residues. The CDR3, as DNA: TGTGCCTGGAGGACCTCCGGGACCCCTCGTGGTGAAGCTTTCTTT. Amino acid sequence: CAWRTSGTPRGEAFF.

Turning to this clone: Other DNA sequences in this sample translate to the same CDR3. The V gene is TRBV6-5, the J gene TRBJ1-5, with D hard to call. V was trimmed by 5 bases and J by 3 bases, leaving 5 bases between them. This CDR3 has 12 residues. Germline values: CDR1 MNHEY, CDR2 SVGAGI. The CDR3 reads CASSTSNQPQHF. CDR3 in DNA: TGTGCCAGCAGTACCTCCAATCAGCCCCAGCATTTT.

The chain recombines TRBV30 with TRBJ2-3; 12 bases line up with TRBD2. Unmatched junction bases numbered 7, after V lost 2 bases and J lost 4 bases. This CDR3 spans 16 amino acids. Looked up from germline, CDR1 is GTSNPN and CDR2 is SVGIG (reference sequence). As DNA, the CDR3 is TGTGCCTGGAGTCCTGGACTAGCGGGAACGGCAGATACGCAGTATTTT. Encoded protein: CAWSPGLAGTADTQYF.

V and J are TRBV10-3 and TRBJ2-3, with D possibly called TRBD1 or TRBD2 (5 bases each). The germline V gene encodes CDR1 ENHRY and CDR2 SYGVKD. V lost 0 bases, J lost 14 bases, and 15 bases lay in between. The CDR3 loop spans 13 amino acids. In DNA, the CDR3 is TGTGCCATCAGTGAGTCTCCGGGACGTGGAGGGTATTTT. Protein: CAISESPGRGGYF.

This chain connects TRBV10-1 to TRBJ2-1, with D unclear. From germline, CDR1 is WNHNN and CDR2 SYGVQD (reference sequence). CDR3 length equals 12 residues. Trimming left V 6 bases short and J 8 bases short, with 11 bases between. CDR3 amino acids: CASRWVAYEQFF. The CDR3 region has the DNA TGCGCCAGCAGATGGGTGGCCTATGAGCAGTTCTTC.

The CDR3 DNA is TGCGCCAGCAGCCCCCAGGGCCTGGTATCTGGAAACACCATATATTTT. Protein: CASSPQGLVSGNTIYF. The rearrangement joins TRBV4-3 to TRBJ1-3, with D possibly matching TRBD1 (5 bases). Germline V gene data show CDR1 as LGHNA and CDR2 as YSLEER. Trimming left V 4 bases short and J 1 base short, with 14 bases between. The CDR3 has 16 amino acids.

The CDR3 reads CATSLVAASYNEQFF. The DNA of the CDR3 is TGTGCCACCAGCCTCGTAGCGGCCTCCTACAATGAGCAGTTCTTC. The chain joins TRBV15 to TRBJ2-1; a possible D gene is TRBD2 (6 bases). V was cut by 5 bases and J by 0 bases, with 11 bases left in between. Germline V lookup: CDR1 LNHNV, CDR2 YYDKDF (reference sequence). CDR3 length: 15 residues.

With regard to this clone: The identical CDR3 is also encoded by other nucleotide sequences in the sample. The chain has TRBV5-1 and TRBJ2-5; a possible D gene is TRBD1 (5 bases). The ends were cut back, 2 bases at V and 4 bases at J, with 9 bases in the middle. This CDR3 spans 13 amino acids. The germline gives CDR1 SGHRS, CDR2 YFSETQ. CDR3 sequence (DNA): TGCGCCAGCAGCTTATCAGGGTCAGAGACCCAGTACTTC. It yields the protein CASSLSGSETQYF.

Here the CDR3 reads CASSYQYSVPYEQYF. For the CDR3, the DNA is TGTGCCAGCAGCTATCAATATAGCGTTCCCTACGAGCAGTACTTC. The chain carries TRBV27 and TRBJ2-7; D possibly corresponds to TRBD2 (5 bases). Per germline, CDR1 MNHEY and CDR2 SMNVEV (reference sequence). There are 15 residues in the CDR3. The V and J ends lost 6 bases and 2 bases respectively, with 17 bases between them.

The J gene is TRBJ1-4, the V gene TRBV5-4, with a possible D match to TRBD1 (6 bases). V was shortened by 4 bases and J by 6 bases, with 16 bases between the two germline ends. The CDR3 totals 15 residues. The V gene's germline CDR1 is SGHNT and CDR2 YYREEE (reference sequence). Written as DNA, the CDR3 is TGTGCCAGCAGCCCTTCGGGGGGGCCTCATGAAAAACTGTTTTTT. Residues: CASSPSGGPHEKLFF.

This chain uses TRBV7-2 with TRBJ2-4; 9 positions match TRBD1. This CDR3 region has 14 residues. Germline V gene lookup returns CDR1 SGHTA and CDR2 FQGNSA. J lost 6 bases, V lost 4 bases, and 4 bases had no gene match. CDR3 nucleotide sequence: TGTGCCAGCAGCTCGGGACAGGGTGTAAACATTCAGTACTTC. It yields the protein CASSSGQGVNIQYF.

This chain uses TRBV27 with TRBJ1-1; TRBD1 matches at 10 bases. The trim removed 3 bases at V and 6 bases at J, leaving 1 base unmatched. Per the germline V gene, CDR1 is MNHEY and CDR2 is SMNVEV (reference sequence). The length of the CDR3 is 13 residues. CDR3 sequence reads: CASSFGTGAEAFF. In DNA, the CDR3 is TGTGCCAGCAGTTTTGGGACAGGGGCTGAAGCTTTCTTT.

The chain employs TRBV28 and TRBJ1-4; 8 bases fit TRBD1. V dropped 7 bases and J dropped 5; count of bases not matched to a gene: 6. Germline CDR1 and CDR2: MDHEN and SYDVKM. The length of the CDR3 is 14 residues. The CDR3 nucleotides read TGTGCCAGCACCTCAGGGGGCGGGAATGAAAAACTGTTTTTT. Its translation: CASTSGGGNEKLFF. Looking up the rest from reference TRBV28 and TRBJ1-4 gives the full variable domain: DVKVTQSSRYLVKRTGEKVFLECVQDMDHENMFWYRQDPGLGLRLIYFSYDVKMKEKGDIPEGYSVSREKKERFSLILESASTNQTSMYLCASTSGGGNEKLFFGSGTQLSVL.

The CDR3 sequence is CASSLMRSTDTQYF. Written as DNA, the CDR3 is TGTGCCAGCAGTTTGATGCGGAGCACAGATACGCAGTATTTT. The rearrangement links TRBV28 to TRBJ2-3; D call uncertain. The CDR3 covers 14 residues. CDR1 and CDR2 (germline): MDHEN, SYDVKM. V was clipped by 3 bases and J by 0 bases, with 7 bases between them.

A single count supports this clone. The V gene is TRBV2, the J gene TRBJ1-2; D call uncertain. The CDR3 sequence is 14 residues long. Germline V lookup: CDR1 SNHLY, CDR2 FYNNEI. Trimming stripped 3 bases from V and 7 bases from J, with 15 bases between. In DNA, the CDR3 is TGTGCCAGCAGTGATCACTCACTCTCCGGTGGCTACACCTTC. Amino acid sequence: CASSDHSLSGGYTF.

J is TRBJ2-3 and V is TRBV6-1, with 9 bases lining up with TRBD1. The germline V gene has CDR1 MNHNS and CDR2 SASEGT. The length of the CDR3 is 15 residues. V trimming: 6 bases; J trimming: 6 bases; junction bases outside the gene matches: 10. The CDR3 loop is CASSQDRGWGDTQYF. The CDR3 nucleotides read TGTGCCAGCAGCCAGGACAGGGGTTGGGGTGATACGCAGTATTTT.

The J gene is TRBJ1-6, the V gene TRBV11-2, with D unclear. Trimming removed 5 bases at V and 14 bases at J, with 22 bases between. The CDR3 runs to 15 residues. The germline V gene has CDR1 SGHAT and CDR2 FQNNGV. CDR3 residues: CASSRGYPVDGSLHF. CDR3 DNA sequence: TGTGCCAGCAGCCGCGGGTACCCCGTCGATGGGTCCCTCCACTTT.

The rearrangement joins TRBV2 to TRBJ2-1; the match to TRBD1 covers 7 bases. Germline CDR1 and CDR2: SNHLY and FYNNEI. This CDR3 comprises 13 residues. J gave up 4 bases and V 7 bases, and 4 bases lay outside the gene matches. CDR3 nucleotide sequence: TGTGCCAGCAAGACAGGGAATTACAATGAGCAGTTCTTC. Its protein product is CASKTGNYNEQFF.

The chain recombines TRBV4-1 with TRBJ2-5; 9 bases line up with TRBD2. Germline CDR1 is MGHRA and CDR2 is YSYEKL. J was trimmed by 2 bases and V by 1 base; bases with no gene match: 2. The CDR3 is made up of 15 amino acids. DNA for the CDR3: TGCGCCAGCAGCCAAGTTGGACTAGCGCAAGAGACCCAGTACTTC. Protein sequence: CASSQVGLAQETQYF.

V and J are TRBV5-1 and TRBJ2-1, with 13 positions matching TRBD2. Losses at the gene ends were 0 bases for V and 6 bases for J; bases not matched to a gene: 3. Per the germline V gene, CDR1 is SGHRS and CDR2 is YFSETQ. This CDR3 contains 16 residues. CDR3 coding DNA: TGCGCCAGCAGCTTGGTCGGGACTAGCGGGATCAATGAGCAGTTCTTC. This translates into CASSLVGTSGINEQFF. Full variable domain (missing parts from reference TRBV5-1 and TRBJ2-1): KAGVTQTPRYLIKTRGQQVTLSCSPISGHRSVSWYQQTPGQGLQFLFEYFSETQRNKGNFPGRFSGRQFSNSRSEMNVSTLELGDSALYLCASSLVGTSGINEQFFGPGTRLTVL.

The chain recombines TRBV13 with TRBJ2-3; TRBD2 matches at 9 bases. Germline V gene data show CDR1 as PRHDT and CDR2 as FYEKMQ (reference sequence). Losses at the gene ends were 2 bases for V and 4 bases for J; bases not matched to a gene: 7. This CDR3 contains 16 residues. CDR3 DNA sequence: TGTGCCAGCAGCTTAACGCGGGAGGGCCAGTCAGATACGCAGTATTTT. It yields the protein CASSLTREGQSDTQYF.

The gene calls are TRBV6-6 and TRBJ2-3; TRBD1 aligns across 9 bases. J gave up 4 bases and V 6 bases, and 8 bases lay outside the gene matches. Germline V gene data show CDR1 as MNHNY and CDR2 as SVGAGI (reference sequence). The CDR3 spans 15 residues. The CDR3 bases are TGTGCCAGCAGAACTCCGGGACAGGGTTCAGATACGCAGTATTTT. It specifies CASRTPGQGSDTQYF.

The chain is built from TRBV28 and TRBJ1-5; D is undetermined. The length of the CDR3 is 15 residues. V was trimmed by 7 bases and J by 3 bases, leaving 16 bases between them. Germline assignment: CDR1 MDHEN and CDR2 SYDVKM. Here the CDR3 DNA reads TGTGCCAGCATTGCGGGCCCGGGGATCAATCAGCCCCAGCATTTT. It is translated as CASIAGPGINQPQHF. Combining the CDR3 with reference TRBV28 and TRBJ1-5 gives the whole variable domain DVKVTQSSRYLVKRTGEKVFLECVQDMDHENMFWYRQDPGLGLRLIYFSYDVKMKEKGDIPEGYSVSREKKERFSLILESASTNQTSMYLCASIAGPGINQPQHFGDGTRLSIL.